These T cell receptor beta chains were read from a single sample in a study of blood T cell repertoires in COVID-19. TCRdb's table, derived via immunoSEQ multiplex PCR, lists solely in-frame clones and lacks some. The sample holds 150,000 to 200,000 clones, roughly 86% seen once. Input material: peripheral blood. All receptors derive from a woman aged 80 or older in a cohort sampled during active or convalescent COVID-19. The CDR3 runs from the conserved cysteine through the conserved F or W. A D gene is named only where the DNA matches it firmly. The size entry is marked missing in some rows and otherwise reads once, few, many or a size class.

d_gene,v_gene,len,abundance,j_gene,CDR3nt,CDR3aa
NA,TRBV27,16,NA,TRBJ2-2,TGTGCCAGCAGTTGGGGGGACTTGGGGAACACCGGGGAGCTGTTTTTT,CASSWGDLGNTGELFF
TRBD1,TRBV11-2,17,few,TRBJ1-4,TGTGCCAGCAGCTCGGGACAGGGGGGACTTCGTGGTGAAAAACTGTTTTTT,CASSSGQGGLRGEKLFF
NA,TRBV21-1,14,NA,TRBJ2-2,TGTGCCAGCAGCAAAGGGAGAGTGACCGGGGAGCTGTTTTTT,CASSKGRVTGELFF
TRBD2,TRBV7-8,16,NA,TRBJ2-2,TGTGCCAGCAGGGATCGACTAGCGGTCGCAGGCGGGGAGCTGTTTTTT,CASRDRLAVAGGELFF
TRBD2,TRBV19,16,NA,TRBJ2-5,TGTGCCAGTAGTATACGACTAGCGGGATTCGGAATAGACCAGTACTTC,CASSIRLAGFGIDQYF
TRBD2,TRBV30,17,once,TRBJ2-1,TGTGCCTGGTCCCCCTCCCCGGTAGCGGGAGGGCCCGATGAGCAGTTCTTC,CAWSPSPVAGGPDEQFF
NA,TRBV21-1,9,NA,TRBJ2-7,TGTGCCAGCCCCTTCGAGCAGTACTTC,CASPFEQYF
TRBD2,TRBV5-1,14,NA,TRBJ2-3,TGCGCCAGCAGCCTGCGGGGGGGCACAGATACGCAGTATTTT,CASSLRGGTDTQYF
TRBD2,TRBV5-1,21,NA,TRBJ2-1,TGCGCCAGCAGCTTGGCCGTAACTAGCGGGGGGCCCCTTGGCCTTTACAATGAGCAGTTCTTC,CASSLAVTSGGPLGLYNEQFF
NA,TRBV7-9,14,NA,TRBJ2-1,TGTGCCAGCAGCTTGGAGGGCACTTTGAATGAGCAGTTCTTC,CASSLEGTLNEQFF
NA,TRBV5-6,13,NA,TRBJ1-2,TGTGCCAGCAGCTTGTATCCGACGGAGGGCTACACCTTC,CASSLYPTEGYTF
NA,TRBV19,15,NA,TRBJ2-1,TGTGCCAGCAGAGTAGGCGGGGCCCAGATCAATGAGCAGTTCTTC,CASRVGGAQINEQFF
TRBD1,TRBV7-9,12,NA,TRBJ1-1,TGTGCCAGCAGCTTAGCAGGGGGCGAAGCTTTCTTT,CASSLAGGEAFF
NA,TRBV29-1,14,once,TRBJ2-5,TGCAGCGTTGGCCCAGGGGCAAACCAAGAGACCCAGTACTTC,CSVGPGANQETQYF
NA,TRBV10-3,14,NA,TRBJ1-1,TGTGCCATCAGTGAGCAGGGTAAGAACACTGAAGCTTTCTTT,CAISEQGKNTEAFF
NA,TRBV18,14,NA,TRBJ1-1,TGTGCCAGCTCGCCAGGACAGACGAACACTGAAGCTTTCTTT,CASSPGQTNTEAFF
TRBD1,TRBV6-1,16,once,TRBJ1-1,TGTGCCAGCAGTGAAGTAACGGGACAGGGGGACACTGAAGCTTTCTTT,CASSEVTGQGDTEAFF
TRBD1,TRBV28,15,NA,TRBJ1-1,TGTGCCAGCAGCCTCGGGGACAGGGAGGTCACTGAAGCTTTCTTT,CASSLGDREVTEAFF
TRBD1,TRBV12-3/TRBV12-4,12,NA,TRBJ1-1,TGTGCCAGCAACCAGGGGGTCACTGAAGCTTTCTTT,CASNQGVTEAFF
NA,TRBV19,13,NA,TRBJ1-1,TGTGCCAGTAGTATAGGAGGGAACACTGAAGCTTTCTTT,CASSIGGNTEAFF
TRBD1,TRBV6-6,13,NA,TRBJ2-1,TGTGCCAGCAGTGACCAGGGGGCCGATGAGCAGTTCTTC,CASSDQGADEQFF
NA,TRBV19,12,NA,TRBJ1-2,TGTGCCAGTAGTATAGGGGGCTGGGGCTACACCTTC,CASSIGGWGYTF
TRBD2,TRBV5-6,16,NA,TRBJ2-2,TGTGCCAGCAGCTTTTGGGCGGGAGTGGGTACCGGGGAGCTGTTTTTT,CASSFWAGVGTGELFF
TRBD1,TRBV27,15,NA,TRBJ2-2,TGTGCCAGCCACCCGACAGGGGGCAACACCGGGGAGCTGTTTTTT,CASHPTGGNTGELFF
TRBD2,TRBV18,14,once,TRBJ2-7,TGTGCCAGCTCACGCGGCGGGGGGGTGTACGAGCAGTACTTC,CASSRGGGVYEQYF